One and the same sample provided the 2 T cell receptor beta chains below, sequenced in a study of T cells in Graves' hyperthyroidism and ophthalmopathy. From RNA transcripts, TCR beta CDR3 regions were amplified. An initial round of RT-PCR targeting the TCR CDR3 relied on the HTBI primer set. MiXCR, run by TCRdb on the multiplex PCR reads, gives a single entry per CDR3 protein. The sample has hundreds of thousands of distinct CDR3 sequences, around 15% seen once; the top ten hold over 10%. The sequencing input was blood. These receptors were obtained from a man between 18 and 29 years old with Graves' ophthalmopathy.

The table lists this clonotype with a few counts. The CDR3, as DNA: TGCGCCAGCAGCTTGGAAAGAGGGGACTACGAGCAGTACTTC. Translation: CASSLERGDYEQYF. The V gene is TRBV5-1, the J gene TRBJ2-7; D is possibly TRBD1 or TRBD2 (5 bases each). V was pared by 0 bases and J by 3 bases, with 10 bases between. The CDR3 is 14 residues long. Germline lookup yields CDR1 SGHRS and CDR2 YFSETQ.

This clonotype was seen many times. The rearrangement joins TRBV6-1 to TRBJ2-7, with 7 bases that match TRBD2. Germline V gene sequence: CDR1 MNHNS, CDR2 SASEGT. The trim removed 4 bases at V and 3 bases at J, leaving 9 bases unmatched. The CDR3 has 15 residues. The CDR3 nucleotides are TGTGCCAGCAGTGTCGGTAGCGGGTTCATCTACGAGCAGTACTTC. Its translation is CASSVGSGFIYEQYF.